These 8 T cell receptor beta chains were all obtained from the same sample, sequenced in a study of blood T cell repertoires in COVID-19. TCRdb's table, derived via immunoSEQ multiplex PCR, lists solely in-frame clones and lacks some. Of approximately 98,000 clones detected, about 80% appear once; the ten largest clones hold roughly 4%. Sample: peripheral blood. All receptors come from an older woman with acute or convalescent COVID-19.

The chain is built from TRBV5-1 and TRBJ1-6; 10 bases agree with TRBD1. The germline V gene has CDR1 SGHRS and CDR2 YFSETQ. This CDR3 contains 16 residues. The trim removed 1 base at V and 10 bases at J, leaving 8 bases unmatched. The CDR3 protein is CASSLSPGQGLSPLHF. The CDR3 bases are TGCGCCAGCAGCTTGTCTCCGGGACAGGGGCTATCACCCCTCCACTTT.

The chain carries TRBV7-9 and TRBJ1-1, with a tentative D call TRBD1 (6 bases). This CDR3 spans 13 amino acids. Germline loops: CDR1 SEHNR, CDR2 FQNEAQ (reference sequence). The V end was cut by 6 bases, the J end by 5 bases, with 13 bases between. The CDR3 DNA reads as TGTGCCAGCAGGGCCACAGGGAGAACTGAAGCTTTCTTT. Translated, it gives CASRATGRTEAFF. The full variable domain, its missing parts supplied by reference TRBV7-9 and TRBJ1-1, is DTGVSQNPRHKITKRGQNVTFRCDPISEHNRLYWYRQTLGQGPEFLTYFQNEAQLEKSRLLSDRFSAERPKGSFSTLEIQRTEQGDSAMYLCASRATGRTEAFFGQGTRLTVV.

The rearrangement links TRBV30 to TRBJ1-6, with TRBD1 identical over 9 bases. V lost 8 bases to trimming and J lost 9 bases; unmatched junction nucleotides: 5. Germline CDR1 GTSNPN, CDR2 SVGIG (reference sequence). CDR3 length: 12 residues. CDR3 amino acids: CAAGDRVSPLHF. The CDR3 bases are TGTGCCGCTGGGGACAGGGTTTCACCCCTCCACTTT.

The J gene is TRBJ2-7, the V gene TRBV5-4; tentatively, D is TRBD2 (5 bases). This CDR3 spans 14 amino acids. Germline loops: CDR1 SGHNT, CDR2 YYREEE (reference sequence). The ends were cut back, 2 bases at V and 1 base at J, with 10 bases in the middle. In DNA, the CDR3 is TGTGCCAGCAGCTTAGCAGCGGCTTCCTACGAGCAGTACTTC. As protein: CASSLAAASYEQYF.

The chain uses TRBV7-2 and TRBJ2-3; possibly TRBD2 for D (5 bases). This CDR3 is built from 13 residues. V was clipped by 3 bases and J by 6 bases, with 10 bases between them. Germline CDR1 is SGHTA and CDR2 is FQGNSA. The CDR3 sequence is CASSFTERDTQYF. The CDR3, as DNA: TGTGCCAGCAGCTTCACCGAGCGGGATACGCAGTATTTT. Based on the CDR3 plus reference TRBV7-2 and TRBJ2-3, the full variable domain is GAGVSQSPSNKVTEKGKDVELRCDPISGHTALYWYRQSLGQGLEFLIYFQGNSAPDKSGLPSDRFSAERTGGSVSTLTIQRTQQEDSAVYLCASSFTERDTQYFGPGTRLTVL.

This clone was counted a single time. This chain uses TRBV11-2 with TRBJ1-2, with D possibly TRBD1 on 6 matching bases. Per the germline V gene, CDR1 is SGHAT and CDR2 is FQNNGV. This CDR3 is built from 17 residues. The germline V and J ends were trimmed by 5 bases and 0 bases, with 19 bases remaining between them. CDR3 sequence: CASSLLRGAFTNYGYTF. Written as DNA, the CDR3 is TGTGCCAGCAGCCTCCTTCGGGGGGCCTTCACTAACTATGGCTACACCTTC. Using reference TRBV11-2 and TRBJ1-2 for the parts outside the CDR3, the full variable domain is EAGVAQSPRYKIIEKRQSVAFWCNPISGHATLYWYQQILGQGPKLLIQFQNNGVVDDSQLPKDRFSAERLKGVDSTLKIQPAKLEDSAVYLCASSLLRGAFTNYGYTFGSGTRLTVV.

The V gene is TRBV18, the J gene TRBJ1-2, with 11 bases that match TRBD1. CDR3 length: 14 amino acids. Per germline, CDR1 KGHSH and CDR2 LQKENI. V was clipped by 3 bases and J by 8 bases; unmatched bases: 5. The CDR3 sequence: CASSPRTGGFGYTF. DNA for the CDR3: TGTGCCAGCTCACCGAGGACAGGGGGCTTCGGCTACACCTTC.

V and J are TRBV24-1 and TRBJ1-2; D is unclear. The CDR3 has 14 amino acids. V was trimmed by 4 bases and J by 0 bases, leaving 8 bases between them. Germline values: CDR1 KGHDR, CDR2 SFDVKD. The CDR3 region has the DNA TGTGCCACCAGTGACGCCACAGCTAACTATGGCTACACCTTC. It translates to CATSDATANYGYTF.